Following are 24 T cell receptor beta chains from one sample sequenced in a study of cytomegalovirus exposure and HLA in healthy donors. The study ran its PCR with 60 Vbeta and 13 Jbeta primers. Assay used: immunoSEQ multiplex PCR; TCRdb lists only in-frame clones, some missing. The data show about 120,000 clones, with approximately 66% seen just once and about 8.1% held by the top ten. Sequenced sample: PBMCs. These receptors were obtained from a woman aged 40 to 50 in good health and CMV-seropositive.

V and J are TRBV2 and TRBJ2-3; weak D call: TRBD2 (5 bases). V lost 4 bases, J lost 6 bases, and 14 bases lay in between. CDR3 length: 14 amino acids. Germline-derived CDR1 and CDR2 are SNHLY and FYNNEI. The CDR3 DNA sequence: TGTGCCAGCAGTGGAGGGCTTGGAGAGGATACGCAGTATTTT. This gives the protein CASSGGLGEDTQYF.

The chain links TRBV7-6 to TRBJ1-1; D is undetermined. Deletions cut 4 bases from V and 0 bases from J, with 6 bases between. This CDR3 spans 13 amino acids. In germline, CDR1 is SGHVS, CDR2 FNYEAQ. The CDR3 reads CASSSGVNTEAFF. CDR3 sequence (DNA): TGTGCCAGCAGCTCCGGGGTGAACACTGAAGCTTTCTTT.

The chain has TRBV5-1 and TRBJ2-2, with D maybe TRBD2 (5 bases). V was pared by 2 bases and J by 3 bases, with 14 bases between. CDR3 length: 16 amino acids. Germline values: CDR1 SGHRS, CDR2 YFSETQ. The CDR3 DNA reads TGCGCCAGCAGCTTTTCTAGCCCGACACACACCGGGGAGCTGTTTTTT. The encoded protein is CASSFSSPTHTGELFF.

This rearrangement joins TRBV19 to TRBJ1-4; D is undetermined. V lost 4 bases and J 4 bases, leaving 10 bases between the germline ends. Germline CDR1 is LNHDA and CDR2 is SQIVND (reference sequence). This CDR3 is built from 14 residues. CDR3 residues: CASSNGLINEKLFF. The CDR3 DNA follows: TGTGCCAGTAGTAACGGACTGATTAATGAAAAACTGTTTTTT.

The V gene is TRBV6-1, the J gene TRBJ2-1; 7 bases fit TRBD2. V lost 5 bases to trimming and J lost 7 bases; unmatched junction nucleotides: 5. The CDR3 has 13 residues. Germline CDR1 reads MNHNS; CDR2 reads SASEGT. The CDR3 region has the DNA TGTGCCAGCAGTCAGACTAGCTTAAATGAGCAGTTCTTC. Its translation is CASSQTSLNEQFF.

This chain connects TRBV4-1 to TRBJ1-1, with D uncertain. CDR1 MGHRA and CDR2 YSYEKL come from the germline V gene. The CDR3 covers 17 residues. Trimming pared 0 bases from V and 0 bases from J, leaving 14 bases between. CDR3 loop: CASSQDPGIIMNTEAFF. In DNA form, the CDR3 reads TGCGCCAGCAGCCAAGATCCCGGGATTATTATGAACACTGAAGCTTTCTTT.

This chain links TRBV27 with TRBJ2-3, with D possibly being TRBD2 (6 bases). Trimming removed 2 bases at V and 5 bases at J, with 11 bases between. The CDR3 is made up of 14 amino acids. Germline CDR1 MNHEY, CDR2 SMNVEV (reference sequence). This chain's CDR3 is CASSLRDWRDTQYF. CDR3 bases: TGTGCCAGCAGTTTAAGGGACTGGAGAGATACGCAGTATTTT.

The V call is TRBV27, the J call TRBJ2-5; D perhaps matches TRBD1 (5 bases). Germline lookup yields CDR1 MNHEY and CDR2 SMNVEV (reference sequence). Trimming removed 5 bases at V and 5 bases at J, with 12 bases between. There are 13 residues in the CDR3. Here the CDR3 DNA reads TGTGCCAGCAGTCTGATCAGGGCTGAGACCCAGTACTTC. Residues: CASSLIRAETQYF.

There are a few counts of this clone. The chain has TRBV2 and TRBJ2-1, with 8 bases that match TRBD1. This CDR3 is 14 amino acids long. The V gene end was trimmed by 5 bases and the J gene end by 8 bases; junction bases not matched to a gene: 8. The germline gives CDR1 SNHLY, CDR2 FYNNEI. The CDR3, as DNA: TGTGCCAGCAGTCGGACAGGGCTTAACGATGAGCAGTTCTTC. Amino acid sequence: CASSRTGLNDEQFF.

V usage is TRBV29-1 and J usage is TRBJ2-5; 10 bases line up with TRBD2. The CDR3 contains 15 residues. Germline-derived CDR1 and CDR2 are SQVTM and ANQGSEA. Trimming cost V 0 bases and J 4 bases; bases outside gene matches: 5. The chain's CDR3 is CSVEDVSGRGETQYF. In DNA form, the CDR3 reads TGCAGCGTTGAAGATGTAAGCGGGAGGGGAGAGACCCAGTACTTC.

The chain couples TRBV2 to TRBJ2-5, with TRBD2 matching 10 bases. The germline V gene has CDR1 SNHLY and CDR2 FYNNEI. V gave up 3 bases and J gave up 5 bases; unmatched junction bases: 6. CDR3 length: 15 amino acids. The CDR3 protein is CASSDSGGAGETQYF. As DNA, the CDR3 is TGTGCCAGCAGTGACAGCGGGGGGGCCGGTGAGACCCAGTACTTC. The full variable domain, completed using reference TRBV2 and TRBJ2-5, is EPEVTQTPSHQVTQMGQEVILRCVPISNHLYFYWYRQILGQKVEFLVSFYNNEISEKSEIFDDQFSVERPDGSNFTLKIRSTKLEDSAMYFCASSDSGGAGETQYFGPGTRLLVL.

The chain joins TRBV5-6 to TRBJ2-6; 7 positions agree with TRBD1. Trimming cost V 6 bases and J 2 bases; bases outside gene matches: 5. The CDR3 runs 15 residues. Germline lookup yields CDR1 SGHDT and CDR2 YYEEEE. CDR3 DNA sequence: TGTGCCAGCACGGACAGGATGACTGGGGCCAACGTCCTGACTTTC. Translation gives CASTDRMTGANVLTF.

This rearrangement joins TRBV19 to TRBJ1-1; perhaps TRBD1 as D (5 bases). The CDR3 consists of 15 residues. Germline V gene sequence: CDR1 LNHDA, CDR2 SQIVND (reference sequence). V lost 5 bases to trimming and J lost 0 bases, with 13 bases between them. The CDR3 DNA reads as TGTGCCAGTAGTTATCAGGGATCCATGAACACTGAAGCTTTCTTT. Translation gives CASSYQGSMNTEAFF.

The rearrangement uses TRBV6-1 and TRBJ1-2; D remains ambiguous. CDR1 and CDR2 (germline): MNHNS, SASEGT. There are 13 residues in the CDR3. V dropped 6 bases and J dropped 4 bases, with 12 bases sitting between them. CDR3 region: CASRVDSSYGYTF. The CDR3 nucleotides are TGTGCCAGCAGAGTCGACTCCTCCTATGGCTACACCTTC.

This rearrangement joins TRBV7-3 to TRBJ2-1; 12 bases align to TRBD2. V was clipped by 5 bases and J by 7 bases; unmatched bases: 6. The V gene's germline CDR1 is SGHTA and CDR2 FQGTGA. The CDR3 runs to 15 residues. As DNA, the CDR3 is TGTGCCAGCAGCACGACTAGCGGGAGCGGAAATGAGCAGTTCTTC. Residues: CASSTTSGSGNEQFF.

This clone appeared a few times. J is TRBJ1-2 and V is TRBV18, with D possibly matching TRBD1 (6 bases). V lost 3 bases and J lost 2, with 10 bases in between. The V gene's germline CDR1 is KGHSH and CDR2 LQKENI. The CDR3 is 14 residues long. CDR3 nucleotide sequence: TGTGCCAGCTCACCGGCAGACAGGAACTATGGCTACACCTTC. This codes for CASSPADRNYGYTF.

This chain links TRBV6-5 with TRBJ2-1, with unresolved D. Germline assignment: CDR1 MNHEY and CDR2 SVGAGI. CDR3 size: 15 residues. V dropped 5 bases and J dropped 0 bases, with 11 bases sitting between them. The DNA of the CDR3 is TGTGCCAGCAGTACCGCTACCCCCTCCTACAATGAGCAGTTCTTC. Translating it yields CASSTATPSYNEQFF.

This clone has just a few counts. The genes are TRBV7-2 and TRBJ2-6, with 7 bases aligning to TRBD1. The CDR3 extends over 19 amino acids. Germline V gives CDR1 SGHTA, CDR2 FQGNSA. The ends lost 6 bases at V and 2 bases at J; junction bases unmatched: 16. The CDR3 DNA reads TGTGCCAGCAGACTGGTCCCGGGACAGAGTTTCCCTGGGGCCAACGTCCTGACTTTC. Its protein product is CASRLVPGQSFPGANVLTF. The complete variable domain, with remaining parts taken from reference TRBV7-2 and TRBJ2-6, reads GAGVSQSPSNKVTEKGKDVELRCDPISGHTALYWYRQSLGQGLEFLIYFQGNSAPDKSGLPSDRFSAERTGGSVSTLTIQRTQQEDSAVYLCASRLVPGQSFPGANVLTFGAGSRLTVL.

The chain combines TRBV29-1 with TRBJ1-2; D gene ambiguous. The CDR3 loop spans 12 amino acids. CDR1 and CDR2 (germline): SQVTM, ANQGSEA. Trimming shortened V by 7 bases and J by 8 bases, and 17 bases separated the two germline ends. DNA of the CDR3: TGCAGCGCTGACCGGACTTTTTACGGCTACACCTTC. This codes for CSADRTFYGYTF. Drawing the rest from reference TRBV29-1 and TRBJ1-2, the complete variable domain is SAVISQKPSRDICQRGTSLTIQCQVDSQVTMMFWYRQQPGQSLTLIATANQGSEATYESGFVIDKFPISRPNLTFSTLTVSNMSPEDSSIYLCSADRTFYGYTFGSGTRLTVV.

The CDR3 region is CASSLSLRAHPNTQYF. The CDR3 nucleotides are TGCGCCAGCAGCTTAAGTTTGAGGGCCCATCCGAATACGCAGTATTTT. V gene TRBV5-1 combines with J gene TRBJ2-3; maybe TRBD2 (5 bases). Per the germline V gene, CDR1 is SGHRS and CDR2 is YFSETQ. V was pared by 2 bases and J by 7 bases, with 20 bases between. The CDR3 is 16 amino acids.

The chain recombines TRBV27 with TRBJ1-2; possibly TRBD1 for D (6 bases). The length of the CDR3 is 13 residues. Germline CDR1 is MNHEY and CDR2 is SMNVEV (reference sequence). Trimming took 4 bases from V and 3 from J, leaving 9 bases between them. The CDR3 loop reads CASSSTGHYGYTF. The CDR3 DNA follows: TGTGCCAGCAGTTCCACAGGGCACTATGGCTACACCTTC.

This clone was seen only a few times. J is TRBJ2-3 and V is TRBV28, with a weak D call TRBD2 (6 bases). Per the germline V gene, CDR1 is MDHEN and CDR2 is SYDVKM. This CDR3 contains 14 residues. V lost 2 bases, J lost 4 bases, and 10 bases lay in between. The CDR3 DNA reads TGTGCCAGCAGTTTAGGAGGGGTCCCAGATACGCAGTATTTT. Its translation is CASSLGGVPDTQYF.

The gene calls are TRBV18 and TRBJ1-4; 11 nucleotides line up with TRBD1. The CDR3 has 15 residues. Germline V lookup: CDR1 KGHSH, CDR2 LQKENI. Trimming cost V 6 bases and J 3 bases; bases outside gene matches: 3. This CDR3 reads CASSPGQGANEKLFF. The CDR3 nucleotides are TGTGCCAGCTCGCCGGGACAGGGGGCTAATGAAAAACTGTTTTTT.

This clone was found a few times. The V gene is TRBV7-9, the J gene TRBJ2-5; 10 nucleotides align to TRBD2. In germline, CDR1 is SEHNR, CDR2 FQNEAQ (reference sequence). Trimming removed 5 bases from V and 3 bases from J; junction bases left unmatched: 9. This CDR3 contains 16 residues. The CDR3 bases are TGTGCCAGCAGCCTGCGAGGGACTAGCGCCGAAGAGACCCAGTACTTC. Translation gives CASSLRGTSAEETQYF.